The subject of this entry is one TCR beta chain. The sample comes from a study of blood T cell repertoires in COVID-19. The overall study: In each case, the material was cDNA or gDNA derived from T cells, B-cell-depleted T cells, or PBMCs.

The table came from immunoSEQ multiplex PCR; TCRdb's copy has only in-frame clones and leaves some out. The data contain 200,000 to 300,000 clones, about 90% of them singletons. The receptor was isolated from a middle-aged woman with acute or convalescent COVID-19. Sample: peripheral blood.

Here the CDR3 DNA reads TGTGCCAGTCGGACTGATAGCACAGATACGCAGTATTTT. Amino acid sequence: CASRTDSTDTQYF. This sequence joins TRBV19 and TRBJ2-3; tentatively, D is TRBD2 (5 bases). CDR1 and CDR2 (germline): LNHDA, SQIVND (reference sequence). V gave up 8 bases and J gave up 0 bases, with 9 bases separating them. The CDR3 covers 13 residues.